Sequencing of this T cell receptor (beta chain) was carried out in a study of CD4+ T cells in melanoma. Measured with immunoSEQ multiplex PCR; TCRdb has only the in-frame clones, and not every one. The sample has 10,000 or so clones, around 84% seen once. In its sample, this clone was seen once. The antigen is unknown. Findings and caveats of the study: CD8+ T cell, macrophage and B cell function reportedly correlated with neoantigen-specific CD4+ T cells.

CDR1 MGHRA and CDR2 YSYEKL come from the germline V gene. CDR3 length equals 19 residues. The ends were cut back, 1 base at V and 2 bases at J, with 18 bases in the middle. This sequence joins TRBV4-1 and TRBJ2-6; no clear D gene. The material sequenced was cells from a culture (not recorded whether cultured in vitro). The origin of this receptor is a human donor with melanoma. The CDR3 loop is CASSQGSLRALAGANVLTF. In nucleotides, the CDR3 is TGCGCCAGCAGCCAAGGTAGCTTAAGGGCACTGGCTGGGGCCAACGTCCTGACTTTC.